This is a list of T cell receptor beta chains from one sample in a study of Ad26.COV2.S vaccination and SARS-CoV-2 variants. Data came from immunoSEQ multiplex PCR; TCRdb stores just in-frame clones and leaves some out. The repertoire consists of about 680,000 clones, with roughly 90% occurring once and the leading ten covering around 1.4%. Sequenced material: peripheral blood, taken in a trial of Ad26.COV2.S vaccine versus placebo. These receptors originate from a person aged 18-60 years who received the Ad26.COV2.S COVID-19 vaccine or a placebo. CDR3s include the opening cysteine and the closing phenylalanine or tryptophan. The D gene is left open where the match is weak. Size tells how often a clone was seen (once, few, many) or the class of an expanded clone, and some rows leave it out.

j_call: TRBJ2-3; v_call: TRBV3-1/TRBV3-2; clone_size: .; d_call: .; cdr3_aa: CASSPGLTLGGTQYF; cdr3_nt: TGTGCCAGCAGCCCGGGACTGACATTAGGAGGTACGCAGTATTTT
j_call: TRBJ2-7; v_call: TRBV25-1; clone_size: .; d_call: TRBD1; cdr3_aa: CASSGTGGGRHEQYF; cdr3_nt: TGTGCCAGCAGTGGGACAGGGGGCGGCCGCCACGAGCAGTACTTC
j_call: TRBJ2-2; v_call: TRBV4-2; clone_size: once; d_call: TRBD1; cdr3_aa: CASSQGTGESGELFF; cdr3_nt: TGTGCCAGCAGCCAGGGGACAGGGGAGTCCGGGGAGCTGTTTTTT
j_call: TRBJ2-2; v_call: TRBV5-1; clone_size: .; d_call: TRBD1; cdr3_aa: CASRPGQGNTGELFF; cdr3_nt: TGCGCCAGCAGACCAGGACAGGGCAACACCGGGGAGCTGTTTTTT
j_call: TRBJ2-3; v_call: TRBV2; clone_size: .; d_call: .; cdr3_aa: CASSGASVRGTQYF; cdr3_nt: TGTGCCAGCAGTGGAGCGTCCGTAAGGGGTACGCAGTATTTT
j_call: TRBJ2-7; v_call: TRBV30; clone_size: .; d_call: .; cdr3_aa: CAWSRGISYEQYF; cdr3_nt: TGTGCCTGGAGTCGGGGGATCTCCTACGAGCAGTACTTC
j_call: TRBJ1-1; v_call: TRBV2; clone_size: .; d_call: .; cdr3_aa: CASSDPGGVNSNTEAFF; cdr3_nt: TGTGCCAGCAGTGATCCGGGGGGCGTTAATTCGAACACTGAAGCTTTCTTT
j_call: TRBJ1-4; v_call: TRBV6-5; clone_size: .; d_call: .; cdr3_aa: CASSRTATNEKLFF; cdr3_nt: TGTGCCAGCAGCCGGACAGCAACTAATGAAAAACTGTTTTTT
j_call: TRBJ2-5; v_call: TRBV10-2; clone_size: .; d_call: TRBD2; cdr3_aa: CASTHRTSGTETQYF; cdr3_nt: TGCGCCAGCACCCACCGGACTAGCGGGACGGAGACCCAGTACTTC
j_call: TRBJ1-2; v_call: TRBV2; clone_size: once; d_call: TRBD1; cdr3_aa: CASSPGTDTNYGYTF; cdr3_nt: TGTGCCAGCAGCCCTGGGACAGATACTAACTATGGCTACACCTTC
j_call: TRBJ2-4; v_call: TRBV10-3; clone_size: .; d_call: .; cdr3_aa: CAISGVGTAKNIQYF; cdr3_nt: TGTGCCATCAGTGGGGTGGGGACAGCCAAAAACATTCAGTACTTC